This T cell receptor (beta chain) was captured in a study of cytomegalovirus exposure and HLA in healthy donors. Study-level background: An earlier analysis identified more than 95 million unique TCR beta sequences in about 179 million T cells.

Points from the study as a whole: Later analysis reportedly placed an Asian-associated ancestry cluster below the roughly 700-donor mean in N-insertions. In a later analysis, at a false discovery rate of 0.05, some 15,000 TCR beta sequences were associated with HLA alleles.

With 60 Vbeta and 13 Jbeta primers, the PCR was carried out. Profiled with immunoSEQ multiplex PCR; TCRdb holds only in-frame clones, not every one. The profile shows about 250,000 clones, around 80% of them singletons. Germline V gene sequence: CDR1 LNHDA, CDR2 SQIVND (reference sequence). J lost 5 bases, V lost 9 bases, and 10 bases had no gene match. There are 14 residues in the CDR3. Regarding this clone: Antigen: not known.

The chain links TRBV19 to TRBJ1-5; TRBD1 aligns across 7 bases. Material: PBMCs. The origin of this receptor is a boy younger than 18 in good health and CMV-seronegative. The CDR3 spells CASDFSQGDQPQHF. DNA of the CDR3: TGTGCCAGCGACTTCAGCCAGGGGGATCAGCCCCAGCATTTT.